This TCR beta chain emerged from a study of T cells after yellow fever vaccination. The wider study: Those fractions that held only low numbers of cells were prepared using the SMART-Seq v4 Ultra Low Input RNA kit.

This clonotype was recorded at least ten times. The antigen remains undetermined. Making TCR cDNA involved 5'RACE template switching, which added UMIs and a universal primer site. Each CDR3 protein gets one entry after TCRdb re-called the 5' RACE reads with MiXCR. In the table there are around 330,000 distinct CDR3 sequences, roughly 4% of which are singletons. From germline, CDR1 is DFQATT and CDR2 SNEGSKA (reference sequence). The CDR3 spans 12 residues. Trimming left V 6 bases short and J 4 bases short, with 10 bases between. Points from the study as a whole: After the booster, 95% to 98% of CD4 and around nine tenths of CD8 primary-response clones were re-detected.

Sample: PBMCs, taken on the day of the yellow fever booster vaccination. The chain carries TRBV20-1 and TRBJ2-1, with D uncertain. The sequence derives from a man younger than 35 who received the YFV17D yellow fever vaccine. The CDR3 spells CSAETNYNEQFF. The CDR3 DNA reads TGCAGTGCGGAAACCAATTACAATGAGCAGTTCTTC.